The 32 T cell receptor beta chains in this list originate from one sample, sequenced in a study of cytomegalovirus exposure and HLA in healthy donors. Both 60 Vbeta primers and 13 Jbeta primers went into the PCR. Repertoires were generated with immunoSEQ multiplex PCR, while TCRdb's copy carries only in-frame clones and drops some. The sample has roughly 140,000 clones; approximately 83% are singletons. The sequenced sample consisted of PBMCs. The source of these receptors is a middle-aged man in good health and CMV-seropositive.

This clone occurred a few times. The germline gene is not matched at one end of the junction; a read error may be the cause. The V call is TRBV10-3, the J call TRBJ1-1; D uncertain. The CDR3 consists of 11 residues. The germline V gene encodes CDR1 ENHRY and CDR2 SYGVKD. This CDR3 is CAIEGMAGMIF. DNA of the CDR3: TGTGCCATCGAGGGTATGGCTGGGATGATCTTT.

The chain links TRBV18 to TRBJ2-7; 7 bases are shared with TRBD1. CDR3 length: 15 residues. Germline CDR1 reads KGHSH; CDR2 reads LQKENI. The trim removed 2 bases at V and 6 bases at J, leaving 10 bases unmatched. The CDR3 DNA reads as TGTGCCAGCTCACCAGGCGGCAGGGGGATTTTCGAGCAGTACTTC. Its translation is CASSPGGRGIFEQYF. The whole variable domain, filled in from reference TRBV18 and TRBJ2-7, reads NAGVMQNPRHLVRRRGQEARLRCSPMKGHSHVYWYRQLPEEGLKFMVYLQKENIIDESGMPKERFSAEFPKEGPSILRIQQVVRGDSAAYFCASSPGGRGIFEQYFGPGTRLTVT.

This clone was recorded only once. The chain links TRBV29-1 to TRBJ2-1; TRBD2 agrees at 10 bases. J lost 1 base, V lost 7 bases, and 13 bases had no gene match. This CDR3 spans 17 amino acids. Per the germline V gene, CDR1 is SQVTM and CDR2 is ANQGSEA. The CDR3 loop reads CSARGLAGEGSYNEQFF. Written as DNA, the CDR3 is TGCAGCGCTAGGGGGCTAGCGGGAGAAGGGTCCTACAATGAGCAGTTCTTC.

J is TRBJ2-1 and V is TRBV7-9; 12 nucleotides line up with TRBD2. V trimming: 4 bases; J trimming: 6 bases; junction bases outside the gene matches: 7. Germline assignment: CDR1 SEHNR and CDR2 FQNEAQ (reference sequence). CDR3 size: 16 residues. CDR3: CASSSGLAGPLNEQFF. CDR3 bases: TGTGCCAGCAGCTCAGGACTAGCGGGACCCCTCAATGAGCAGTTCTTC.

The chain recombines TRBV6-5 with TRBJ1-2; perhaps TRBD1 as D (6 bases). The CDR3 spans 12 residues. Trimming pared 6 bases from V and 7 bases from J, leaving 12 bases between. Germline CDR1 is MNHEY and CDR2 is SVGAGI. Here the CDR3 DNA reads TGTGCCAGCAGAGGTGGGGGCGGTGGCTACACCTTC. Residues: CASRGGGGGYTF.

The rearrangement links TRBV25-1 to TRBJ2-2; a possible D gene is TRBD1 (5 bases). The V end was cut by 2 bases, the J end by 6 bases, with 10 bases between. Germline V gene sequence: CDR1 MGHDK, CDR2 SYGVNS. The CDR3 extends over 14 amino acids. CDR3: CASSEPARAGELFF. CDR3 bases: TGTGCCAGCAGTGAACCGGCCAGGGCCGGGGAGCTGTTTTTT. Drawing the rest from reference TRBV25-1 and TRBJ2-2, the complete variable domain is EADIYQTPRYLVIGTGKKITLECSQTMGHDKMYWYQQDPGMELHLIHYSYGVNSTEKGDLSSESTVSRIRTEHFPLTLESARPSHTSQYLCASSEPARAGELFFGEGSRLTVL.

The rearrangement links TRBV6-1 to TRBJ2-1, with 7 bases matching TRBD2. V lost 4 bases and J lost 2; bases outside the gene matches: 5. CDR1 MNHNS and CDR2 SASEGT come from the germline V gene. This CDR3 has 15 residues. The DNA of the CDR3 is TGTGCCAGCAGTGTTCTAGCGGCTACCTACAATGAGCAGTTCTTC. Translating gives CASSVLAATYNEQFF.

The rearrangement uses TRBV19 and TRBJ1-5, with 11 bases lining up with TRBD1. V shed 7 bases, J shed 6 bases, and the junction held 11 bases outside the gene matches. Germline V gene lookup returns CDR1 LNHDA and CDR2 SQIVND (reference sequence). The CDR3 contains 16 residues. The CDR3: CASTEGGDRGFQPQHF. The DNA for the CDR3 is TGTGCCAGTACCGAGGGCGGGGACAGGGGGTTTCAGCCCCAGCATTTT.

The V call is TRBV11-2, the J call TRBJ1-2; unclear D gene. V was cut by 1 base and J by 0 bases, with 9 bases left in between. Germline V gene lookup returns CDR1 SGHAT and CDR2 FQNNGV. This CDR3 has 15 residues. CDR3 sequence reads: CASSLVGRSNYGYTF. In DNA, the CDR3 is TGTGCCAGCAGCTTAGTTGGCAGGTCTAACTATGGCTACACCTTC.

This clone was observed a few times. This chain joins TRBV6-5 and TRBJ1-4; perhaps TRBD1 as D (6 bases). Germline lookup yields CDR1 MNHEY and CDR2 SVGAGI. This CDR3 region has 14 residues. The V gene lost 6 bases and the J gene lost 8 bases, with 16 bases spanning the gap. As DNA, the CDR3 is TGTGCCAGCAGCCTGTTCAGGGGTTGGGAAAAACTGTTTTTT. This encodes CASSLFRGWEKLFF.

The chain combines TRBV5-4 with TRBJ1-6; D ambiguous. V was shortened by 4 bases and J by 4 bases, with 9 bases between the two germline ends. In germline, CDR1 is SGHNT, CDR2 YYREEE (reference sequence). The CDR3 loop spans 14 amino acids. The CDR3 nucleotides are TGTGCCAGCAGCCTGGACGGTTATAATTCACCCCTCCACTTT. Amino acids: CASSLDGYNSPLHF. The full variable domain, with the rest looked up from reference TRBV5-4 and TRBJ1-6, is ETGVTQSPTHLIKTRGQQVTLRCSSQSGHNTVSWYQQALGQGPQFIFQYYREEENGRGNFPPRFSGLQFPNYSSELNVNALELDDSALYLCASSLDGYNSPLHFGNGTRLTVT.

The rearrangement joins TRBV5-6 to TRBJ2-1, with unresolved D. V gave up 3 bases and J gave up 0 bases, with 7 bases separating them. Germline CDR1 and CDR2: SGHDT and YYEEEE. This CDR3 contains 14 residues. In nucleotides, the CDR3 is TGTGCCAGCAGCTACAGTGTCTCCTACAATGAGCAGTTCTTC. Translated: CASSYSVSYNEQFF.

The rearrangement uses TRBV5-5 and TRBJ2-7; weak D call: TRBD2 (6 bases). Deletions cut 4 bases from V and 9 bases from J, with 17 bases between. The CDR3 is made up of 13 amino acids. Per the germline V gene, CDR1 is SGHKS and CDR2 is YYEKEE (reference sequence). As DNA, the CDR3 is TGTGCCAGCAGCGCGTTAGATGGGAGGCGGCAGTACTTC. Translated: CASSALDGRRQYF.

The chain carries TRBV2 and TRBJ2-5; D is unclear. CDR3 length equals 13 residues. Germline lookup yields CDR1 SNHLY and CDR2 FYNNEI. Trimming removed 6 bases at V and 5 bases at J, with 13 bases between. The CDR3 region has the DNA TGTGCCAGCAGACCTTCTCCGCGGGAGACCCAGTACTTC. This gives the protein CASRPSPRETQYF.

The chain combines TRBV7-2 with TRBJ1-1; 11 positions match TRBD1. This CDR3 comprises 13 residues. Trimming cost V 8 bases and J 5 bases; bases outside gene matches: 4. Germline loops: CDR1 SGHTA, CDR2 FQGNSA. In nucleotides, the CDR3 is TGTGCCAGCTCGGGGGACAGGGGGACTGAAGCTTTCTTT. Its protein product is CASSGDRGTEAFF. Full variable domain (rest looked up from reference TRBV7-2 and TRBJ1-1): GAGVSQSPSNKVTEKGKDVELRCDPISGHTALYWYRQSLGQGLEFLIYFQGNSAPDKSGLPSDRFSAERTGGSVSTLTIQRTQQEDSAVYLCASSGDRGTEAFFGQGTRLTVV.

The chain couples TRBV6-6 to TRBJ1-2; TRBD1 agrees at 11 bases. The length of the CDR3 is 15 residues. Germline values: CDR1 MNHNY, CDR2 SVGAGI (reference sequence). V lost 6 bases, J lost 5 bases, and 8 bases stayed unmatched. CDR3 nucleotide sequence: TGTGCCAGCAGCGCCGGGACAGGGGGGAGGTATGGCTACACCTTC. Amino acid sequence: CASSAGTGGRYGYTF.

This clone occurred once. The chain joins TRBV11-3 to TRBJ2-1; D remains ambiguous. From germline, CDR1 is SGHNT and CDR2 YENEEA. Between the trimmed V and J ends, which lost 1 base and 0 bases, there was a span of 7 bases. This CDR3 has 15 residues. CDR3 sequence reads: CASSLVTGSYNEQFF. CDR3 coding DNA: TGTGCCAGCAGCTTAGTGACTGGCTCCTACAATGAGCAGTTCTTC.

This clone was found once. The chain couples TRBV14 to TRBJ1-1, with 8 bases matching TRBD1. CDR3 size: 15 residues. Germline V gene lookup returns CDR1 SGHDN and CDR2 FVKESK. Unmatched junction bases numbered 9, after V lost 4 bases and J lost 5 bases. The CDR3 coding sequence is TGTGCCAGCAGCCTCCTAACAGGGGGAAAGACTGAAGCTTTCTTT. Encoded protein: CASSLLTGGKTEAFF.

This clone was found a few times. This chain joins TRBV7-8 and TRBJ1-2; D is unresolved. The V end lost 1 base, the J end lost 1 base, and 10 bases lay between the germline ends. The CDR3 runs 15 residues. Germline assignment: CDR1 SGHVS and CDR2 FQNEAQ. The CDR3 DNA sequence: TGTGCCAGCAGCTTAGTCGGAGGAAATAACTATGGCTACACCTTC. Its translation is CASSLVGGNNYGYTF. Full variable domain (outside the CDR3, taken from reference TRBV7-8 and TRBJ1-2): GAGVSQSPRYKVAKRGQDVALRCDPISGHVSLFWYQQALGQGPEFLTYFQNEAQLDKSGLPSDRFFAERPEGSVSTLKIQRTQQEDSAVYLCASSLVGGNNYGYTFGSGTRLTVV.

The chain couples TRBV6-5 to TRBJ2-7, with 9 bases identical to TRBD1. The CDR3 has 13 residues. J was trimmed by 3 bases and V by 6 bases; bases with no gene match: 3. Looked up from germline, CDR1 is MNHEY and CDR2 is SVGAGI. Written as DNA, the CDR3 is TGTGCCAGCAGAACAGGGGGCGTCTACGAGCAGTACTTC. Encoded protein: CASRTGGVYEQYF.

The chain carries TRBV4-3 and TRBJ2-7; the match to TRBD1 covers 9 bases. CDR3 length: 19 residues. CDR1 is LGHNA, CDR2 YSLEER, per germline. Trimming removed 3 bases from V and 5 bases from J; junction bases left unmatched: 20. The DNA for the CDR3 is TGCGCCAGCAGCCACTACCTTGGGGAAGGGACAGGGCTGAACGACGAGCAGTACTTC. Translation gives CASSHYLGEGTGLNDEQYF.

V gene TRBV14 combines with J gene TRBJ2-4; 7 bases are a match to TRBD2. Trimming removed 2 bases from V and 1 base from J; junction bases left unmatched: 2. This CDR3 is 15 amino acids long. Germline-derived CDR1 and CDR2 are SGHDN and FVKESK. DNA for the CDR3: TGTGCCAGCAGCCAATGGGAGGGGGCCAAAAACATTCAGTACTTC. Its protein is CASSQWEGAKNIQYF.

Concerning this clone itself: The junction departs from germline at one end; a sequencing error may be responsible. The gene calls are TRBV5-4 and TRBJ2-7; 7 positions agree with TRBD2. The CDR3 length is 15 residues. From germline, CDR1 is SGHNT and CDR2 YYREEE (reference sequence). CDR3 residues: CARSFRVGGEYEQYF. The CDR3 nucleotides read TGTGCCAGAAGCTTCCGGGTGGGGGGGGAATACGAGCAGTACTTC.

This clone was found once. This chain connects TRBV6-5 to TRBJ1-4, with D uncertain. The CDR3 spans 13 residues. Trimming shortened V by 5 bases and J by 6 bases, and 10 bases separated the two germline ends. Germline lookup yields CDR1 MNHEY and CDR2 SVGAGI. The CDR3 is CASSRKLDEKLFF. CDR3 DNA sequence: TGTGCCAGCAGTCGAAAATTAGATGAAAAACTGTTTTTT.

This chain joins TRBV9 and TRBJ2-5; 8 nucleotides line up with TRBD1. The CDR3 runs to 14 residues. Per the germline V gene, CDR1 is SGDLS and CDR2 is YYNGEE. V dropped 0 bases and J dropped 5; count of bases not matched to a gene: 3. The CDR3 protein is CASSVGAGGETQYF. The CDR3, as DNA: TGTGCCAGCAGCGTAGGGGCAGGGGGCGAGACCCAGTACTTC.

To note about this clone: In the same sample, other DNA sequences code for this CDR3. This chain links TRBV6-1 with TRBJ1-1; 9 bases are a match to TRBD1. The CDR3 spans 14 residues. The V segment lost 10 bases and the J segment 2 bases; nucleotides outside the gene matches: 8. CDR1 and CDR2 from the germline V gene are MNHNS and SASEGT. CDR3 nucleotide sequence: TGTGCCACCCGGACAGGGGAGAGTAACACTGAAGCTTTCTTT. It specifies CATRTGESNTEAFF.

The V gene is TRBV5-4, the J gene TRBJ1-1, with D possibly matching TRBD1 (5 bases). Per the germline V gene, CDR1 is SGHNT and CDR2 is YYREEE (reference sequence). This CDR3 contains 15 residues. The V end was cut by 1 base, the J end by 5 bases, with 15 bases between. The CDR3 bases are TGTGCCAGCAGCTTGCGTCAGGGATCCCGGACTGAAGCTTTCTTT. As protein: CASSLRQGSRTEAFF.

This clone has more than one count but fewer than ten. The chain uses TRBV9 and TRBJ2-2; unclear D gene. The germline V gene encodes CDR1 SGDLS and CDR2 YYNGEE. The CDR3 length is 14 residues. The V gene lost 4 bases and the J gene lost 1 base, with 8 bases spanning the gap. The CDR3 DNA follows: TGTGCCAGCAGCCCAATCCAGAACACCGGGGAGCTGTTTTTT. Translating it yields CASSPIQNTGELFF.

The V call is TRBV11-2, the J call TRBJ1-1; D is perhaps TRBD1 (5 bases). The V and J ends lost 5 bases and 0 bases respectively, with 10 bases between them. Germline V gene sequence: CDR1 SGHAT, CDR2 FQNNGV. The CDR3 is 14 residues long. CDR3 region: CASSLTELNTEAFF. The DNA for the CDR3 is TGTGCCAGCAGCCTGACAGAACTGAACACTGAAGCTTTCTTT.

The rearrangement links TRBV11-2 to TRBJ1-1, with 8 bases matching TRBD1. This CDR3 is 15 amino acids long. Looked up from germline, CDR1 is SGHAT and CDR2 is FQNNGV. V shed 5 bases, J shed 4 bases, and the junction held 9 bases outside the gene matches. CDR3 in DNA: TGTGCCAGCAGCACCCACAGGGGGATCGGCACTGAAGCTTTCTTT. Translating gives CASSTHRGIGTEAFF.

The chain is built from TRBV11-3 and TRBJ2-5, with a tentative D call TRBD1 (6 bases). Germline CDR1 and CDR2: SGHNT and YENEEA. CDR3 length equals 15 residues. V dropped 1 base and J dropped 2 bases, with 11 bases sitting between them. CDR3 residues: CASSLAGHLQETQYF. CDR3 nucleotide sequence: TGTGCCAGCAGCTTAGCGGGACACCTTCAAGAGACCCAGTACTTC.

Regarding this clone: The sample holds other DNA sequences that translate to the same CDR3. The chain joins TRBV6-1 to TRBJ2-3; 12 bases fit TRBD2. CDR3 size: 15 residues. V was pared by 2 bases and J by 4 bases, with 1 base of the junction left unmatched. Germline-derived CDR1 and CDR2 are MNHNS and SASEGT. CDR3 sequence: CASSELAGGPDTQYF. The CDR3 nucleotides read TGTGCCAGCAGTGAACTAGCGGGGGGGCCAGATACGCAGTATTTT.